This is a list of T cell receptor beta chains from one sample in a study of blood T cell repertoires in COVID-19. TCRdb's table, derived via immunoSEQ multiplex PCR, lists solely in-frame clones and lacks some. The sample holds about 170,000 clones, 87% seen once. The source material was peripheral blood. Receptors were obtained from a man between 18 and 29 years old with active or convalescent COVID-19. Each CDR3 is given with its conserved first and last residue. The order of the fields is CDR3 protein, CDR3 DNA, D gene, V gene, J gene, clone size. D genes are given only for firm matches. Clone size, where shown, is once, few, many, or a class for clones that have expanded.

CATRTGGTSNQPQHF	TGTGCCACGAGGACAGGGGGGACGAGCAATCAGCCCCAGCATTTT	TRBD1	TRBV2	TRBJ1-5	-
CASSDRGSTDTQYF	TGTGCCAGCAGTGACCGGGGGAGCACAGATACGCAGTATTTT	-	TRBV6-4	TRBJ2-3	-
CASSLEPGSYNEQFF	TGTGCCAGCAGCTTGGAACCCGGGTCCTACAATGAGCAGTTCTTC	-	TRBV5-4	TRBJ2-1	once
CASSLGRVEETQYF	TGTGCCAGCAGCTTGGGTCGGGTTGAAGAGACCCAGTACTTC	-	TRBV5-5	TRBJ2-5	-
CASSPHLITRTNEQFF	TGTGCCAGCAGTCCCCACCTCATAACCCGTACAAATGAGCAGTTCTTC	-	TRBV27	TRBJ2-1	-
CASSLSGGINNEQFF	TGTGCCAGCAGCTTATCGGGGGGGATTAACAATGAGCAGTTCTTC	TRBD2	TRBV7-8	TRBJ2-1	once
CASSLVEADGYTF	TGTGCCAGCAGCTTAGTGGAGGCTGATGGCTACACCTTC	-	TRBV7-9	TRBJ1-2	-
CSVDNPAGVLYGNEQYF	TGCAGCGTTGATAACCCAGCGGGAGTCTTGTATGGGAACGAGCAGTACTTC	TRBD2	TRBV29-1	TRBJ2-7	-
CASSLSQGNGYTF	TGTGCCAGCAGCTTATCCCAGGGGAATGGCTACACCTTC	-	TRBV7-2	TRBJ1-2	few
CASSNSGGHHYEQYF	TGTGCCAGCAGCAACAGTGGGGGCCACCATTACGAGCAGTACTTC	-	TRBV11-2	TRBJ2-7	once
CASSLRGLGMVNEQFF	TGTGCCAGCAGCCTGCGGGGACTAGGTATGGTGAATGAGCAGTTCTTC	TRBD2	TRBV11-3	TRBJ2-1	-
CASSPWTGRYSGYTF	TGTGCCAGCAGCCCATGGACTGGACGATACTCTGGCTACACCTTC	-	TRBV3-1/TRBV3-2	TRBJ1-2	-
CATSVGLAGTYEQYF	TGTGCCACCAGTGTTGGGCTAGCGGGAACCTACGAGCAGTACTTC	TRBD2	TRBV24-1	TRBJ2-7	-
CASSPVNQETQYF	TGTGCCAGCAGCCCAGTGAACCAAGAGACCCAGTACTTC	-	TRBV4-2	TRBJ2-5	-
CASRGVSYNEQFF	TGTGCCAGCCGGGGGGTCTCCTACAATGAGCAGTTCTTC	TRBD2	TRBV2	TRBJ2-1	once
CASSLAAGQGGGYTF	TGTGCCAGCAGCTTAGCTGCTGGACAGGGCGGCGGCTACACCTTC	TRBD1	TRBV7-9	TRBJ1-2	-
CASSSGQSGTGELFF	TGTGCCAGCAGCTCCGGACAATCGGGCACCGGGGAGCTGTTTTTT	-	TRBV7-2	TRBJ2-2	-
CASSSYRQGDGNTIYF	TGTGCCAGCAGCTCCTATCGACAGGGTGATGGAAACACCATATATTTT	TRBD1	TRBV7-9	TRBJ1-3	-
CASRKAADYYEQYF	TGTGCCAGCAGAAAGGCCGCGGACTACTACGAGCAGTACTTC	-	TRBV6-5	TRBJ2-7	-
CASSPRGGWNTGELFF	TGTGCCAGCAGCCCCCGGGGGGGCTGGAACACCGGGGAGCTGTTTTTT	TRBD2	TRBV11-3	TRBJ2-2	-
CASSLTQGWLTGELFF	TGTGCCAGCAGCTTAACCCAGGGGTGGCTCACCGGGGAGCTGTTTTTT	-	TRBV7-3	TRBJ2-2	-
CATSSPSGGYNEQFF	TGTGCCACCAGTTCACCCAGCGGGGGCTACAATGAGCAGTTCTTC	TRBD2	TRBV24-1	TRBJ2-1	-
CASSPPASLDEQFF	TGTGCCAGCTCACCCCCGGCTAGCTTGGATGAGCAGTTCTTC	-	TRBV18	TRBJ2-1	-
CASSQAGTSGEQYF	TGTGCCAGCAGCCAGGCCGGGACTAGCGGCGAGCAGTACTTC	TRBD2	TRBV16	TRBJ2-7	-
CASSRPLAGGPGDTQYF	TGTGCCAGCAGCCGCCCACTAGCGGGGGGGCCAGGGGATACGCAGTATTTT	TRBD2	TRBV9	TRBJ2-3	-
CASTIGGPDTQYF	TGTGCCAGCACCATAGGGGGACCAGATACGCAGTATTTT	-	TRBV6-5	TRBJ2-3	-
CASSFGQSSNYGYTF	TGTGCCAGCAGTTTCGGACAGAGTTCTAACTATGGCTACACCTTC	-	TRBV28	TRBJ1-2	-
CASSFSGASNSPLHF	TGTGCCAGCAGCTTTAGCGGGGCCAGTAATTCACCCCTCCACTTT	-	TRBV7-2	TRBJ1-6	once
CASSENRGQETQYF	TGTGCCAGCAGTGAAAACAGGGGGCAAGAGACCCAGTACTTC	TRBD1	TRBV2	TRBJ2-5	-
CASSYPLAGANVLTF	TGTGCCAGCAGTTACCCCCTTGCGGGGGCCAACGTCCTGACTTTC	-	TRBV6-2/TRBV6-3	TRBJ2-6	-
CASSWTGGADTQYF	TGCGCCAGCAGCTGGACAGGGGGGGCAGATACGCAGTATTTT	TRBD1	TRBV5-1	TRBJ2-3	-
CASTLGGGNYGYTF	TGTGCCAGCACTCTCGGGGGGGGTAACTATGGCTACACCTTC	-	TRBV7-2	TRBJ1-2	-
CASSLLTSGSDTQYF	TGTGCCAGCAGTTTATTGACTAGCGGGAGTGATACGCAGTATTTT	TRBD2	TRBV27	TRBJ2-3	-
CASSYSGTGGYEQYF	TGTGCCAGCAGTTACTCAGGGACAGGGGGTTACGAGCAGTACTTC	TRBD1	TRBV6-6	TRBJ2-7	-
CASSTTPGGIYGYTF	TGTGCCAGCAGCACGACCCCGGGGGGGATCTATGGCTACACCTTC	-	TRBV14	TRBJ1-2	-
CASSVAPLGGSNYGYTF	TGTGCCAGCAGCGTAGCTCCGTTGGGGGGATCTAACTATGGCTACACCTTC	-	TRBV9	TRBJ1-2	-